A selection of T cell receptor beta chains follows, all from one sample in a study of control samples from healthy donors and cancer patients. TCRdb keeps only in-frame clones here, not all; method: immunoSEQ multiplex PCR. In the table there are 130,000 to 150,000 clones, around 90% of which are singletons. Sequences were obtained from blood. The receptor source for this set is a man aged 25 to 45 in good health. CDR3s include the opening cysteine and the closing phenylalanine or tryptophan. A D gene is named only where the DNA matches it firmly. The size of a clone is reported for some rows only, either as once, few or many, or as a class for expanded clones.

j_call: TRBJ2-1; d_call: .; v_call: TRBV30; clone_size: .; cdr3_nt: TGTGCCTGGATACAATACAATGAGCAGTTCTTC; cdr3_aa: CAWIQYNEQFF
j_call: TRBJ2-7; d_call: TRBD1; v_call: TRBV27; clone_size: .; cdr3_nt: TGTGCCAGCAGTTCCCGGGGACAGGGGGAGAGTAAGCAGTACTTC; cdr3_aa: CASSSRGQGESKQYF
j_call: TRBJ1-5; d_call: .; v_call: TRBV19; clone_size: once; cdr3_nt: TGTGCCAGTAGCCGGGGAGGGGGGAACAATCAGCCCCAGCATTTT; cdr3_aa: CASSRGGGNNQPQHF
j_call: TRBJ2-2; d_call: TRBD1; v_call: TRBV24-1; clone_size: .; cdr3_nt: TGTGCCACCAGTGCTGGGGGTCGGGGACAGGCTAACACCGGGGAGCTGTTTTTT; cdr3_aa: CATSAGGRGQANTGELFF
j_call: TRBJ2-2; d_call: .; v_call: TRBV9; clone_size: .; cdr3_nt: TGTGCCAGCAGCGGCCCCACGGGGGGCGAGGGGACCGGGGAGCTGTTTTTT; cdr3_aa: CASSGPTGGEGTGELFF
j_call: TRBJ1-2; d_call: .; v_call: TRBV11-3; clone_size: .; cdr3_nt: TGTGCCAGCAGCTTCTCCTCCGGGGGAAGGAACTATGGCTACACCTTC; cdr3_aa: CASSFSSGGRNYGYTF
j_call: TRBJ2-2; d_call: .; v_call: TRBV9; clone_size: .; cdr3_nt: TGTGCCAGCAGCGCCTCCACCGGGGAGCTGTTTTTT; cdr3_aa: CASSASTGELFF
j_call: TRBJ2-7; d_call: .; v_call: TRBV5-1; clone_size: .; cdr3_nt: TGCGCCAGCAGCTTGATCGGTTCTGGCGAGCAGTACTTC; cdr3_aa: CASSLIGSGEQYF
j_call: TRBJ2-1; d_call: .; v_call: TRBV7-3; clone_size: .; cdr3_nt: TGTGCCAGCAGCTTAAATGGGCCAGGGAGCGACAATGAGCAGTTCTTC; cdr3_aa: CASSLNGPGSDNEQFF
j_call: TRBJ2-3; d_call: .; v_call: TRBV12-3/TRBV12-4; clone_size: .; cdr3_nt: TGTGCCATCCAATCGGCCGCAGATACGCAGTATTTT; cdr3_aa: CAIQSAADTQYF
j_call: TRBJ1-1; d_call: TRBD1; v_call: TRBV6-1; clone_size: .; cdr3_nt: TGTGCCAGCAGTGACCCAACAGGGACAGGGGCTACTGAAGCTTTCTTT; cdr3_aa: CASSDPTGTGATEAFF
j_call: TRBJ1-2; d_call: .; v_call: TRBV10-3; clone_size: .; cdr3_nt: TGTGCCATCAGTGAAACCCTGGCAGGGTTAACTGGCTACACCTTC; cdr3_aa: CAISETLAGLTGYTF
j_call: TRBJ1-1; d_call: .; v_call: TRBV5-6; clone_size: .; cdr3_nt: TGTGCCAGCAGCTTGGGAGGAGGGACTGAAGCTTTCTTT; cdr3_aa: CASSLGGGTEAFF
j_call: TRBJ1-6; d_call: .; v_call: TRBV25-1; clone_size: .; cdr3_nt: TGTGCCAGCAGCAAGGGGCAGGGTTCACCCCTCCACTTT; cdr3_aa: CASSKGQGSPLHF
j_call: TRBJ2-1; d_call: TRBD1; v_call: TRBV6-5; clone_size: .; cdr3_nt: TGTGCCAGCAGTCAGGGACAGGATTACAATGAGCAGTTCTTC; cdr3_aa: CASSQGQDYNEQFF
j_call: TRBJ1-1; d_call: .; v_call: TRBV27; clone_size: .; cdr3_nt: TGTGCCAGCAGTTTTGGTCCGAACACTGAAGCTTTCTTT; cdr3_aa: CASSFGPNTEAFF
j_call: TRBJ1-4; d_call: .; v_call: TRBV7-2; clone_size: .; cdr3_nt: TGTGCCAGCAGACAGGACCCGGGGGGTGAAAAACTGTTTTTT; cdr3_aa: CASRQDPGGEKLFF
j_call: TRBJ2-2; d_call: TRBD2; v_call: TRBV7-9; clone_size: .; cdr3_nt: TGTGCCAGCAGCTTCCCTAGCGGGGGGTCTAGAAACACCGGGGAGCTGTTTTTT; cdr3_aa: CASSFPSGGSRNTGELFF
j_call: TRBJ2-7; d_call: TRBD1; v_call: TRBV10-3; clone_size: .; cdr3_nt: TGTGCCATCAAGAACGGGACAGGAGGCTACGAGCAGTACTTC; cdr3_aa: CAIKNGTGGYEQYF
j_call: TRBJ1-3; d_call: TRBD1; v_call: TRBV2; clone_size: once; cdr3_nt: TGTGCCAGCAGCGGACAGGGCGTCACCATATATTTT; cdr3_aa: CASSGQGVTIYF
j_call: TRBJ2-7; d_call: .; v_call: TRBV11-2; clone_size: .; cdr3_nt: TGTGCCAGCAGCCAAAGGGACCCCGCGCTGGGGCAGTACTTC; cdr3_aa: CASSQRDPALGQYF
j_call: TRBJ1-2; d_call: .; v_call: TRBV19; clone_size: .; cdr3_nt: TGTGCCAGTCTACAAGGGGGGCATGGCTACACCTTC; cdr3_aa: CASLQGGHGYTF
j_call: TRBJ2-7; d_call: .; v_call: TRBV18; clone_size: .; cdr3_nt: TGTGCCAGCTCGTACCGCTACGAGCAGTACTTC; cdr3_aa: CASSYRYEQYF
j_call: TRBJ2-4; d_call: TRBD2; v_call: TRBV11-2; clone_size: .; cdr3_nt: TGTGCCAGCGGACCCCTAGCGGGAGGGGACATTCAGTACTTC; cdr3_aa: CASGPLAGGDIQYF
j_call: TRBJ2-3; d_call: .; v_call: TRBV4-1; clone_size: .; cdr3_nt: TGCGCCAGCAGCCAAGATCCTTGGACAGATACGCAGTATTTT; cdr3_aa: CASSQDPWTDTQYF
j_call: TRBJ2-7; d_call: .; v_call: TRBV19; clone_size: .; cdr3_nt: TGTGCCAGTAGTCTGGGCATTGGTTACGAGCAGTACTTC; cdr3_aa: CASSLGIGYEQYF
j_call: TRBJ2-5; d_call: .; v_call: TRBV6-6; clone_size: .; cdr3_nt: TGTGCCTCCGGCGGGGCTTGGGAGACCCAGTACTTC; cdr3_aa: CASGGAWETQYF
j_call: TRBJ2-3; d_call: TRBD1; v_call: TRBV10-3; clone_size: few; cdr3_nt: TGTGCCATCAGTGAGTCGGGGACAGCTACGCAGTATTTT; cdr3_aa: CAISESGTATQYF
j_call: TRBJ2-7; d_call: .; v_call: TRBV3-1/TRBV3-2; clone_size: .; cdr3_nt: TGTGCCAGCAGCCAAGCCGGGACTGGAACCTACGAGCAGTACTTC; cdr3_aa: CASSQAGTGTYEQYF
j_call: TRBJ2-1; d_call: .; v_call: TRBV7-2; clone_size: .; cdr3_nt: TGTGCCAGCAGCTTAGAGTTTGGTAATGAGCAGTTCTTC; cdr3_aa: CASSLEFGNEQFF
j_call: TRBJ2-6; d_call: TRBD2; v_call: TRBV29-1; clone_size: .; cdr3_nt: TGCAGCGTTAGCGGGAGGGCCTTTGGGGCCAACGTCCTGACTTTC; cdr3_aa: CSVSGRAFGANVLTF
j_call: TRBJ1-2; d_call: .; v_call: TRBV7-2; clone_size: .; cdr3_nt: TGTGCCAGCAGCTCCCGGACAGAATTGAGGGGGTATGGCTACACCTTC; cdr3_aa: CASSSRTELRGYGYTF
j_call: TRBJ1-3; d_call: .; v_call: TRBV5-6; clone_size: .; cdr3_nt: TGTGCCAGCAGCTTGGAATACGGAAACACCATATATTTT; cdr3_aa: CASSLEYGNTIYF
j_call: TRBJ2-7; d_call: .; v_call: TRBV5-4; clone_size: .; cdr3_nt: TGTGCCAGCAGCTTGGGTTTGAGCCTTTCTTCATACGAGCAGTACTTC; cdr3_aa: CASSLGLSLSSYEQYF
j_call: TRBJ1-2; d_call: .; v_call: TRBV6-1; clone_size: few; cdr3_nt: TGTGCCAGCAGTGAAGCGCCAGCCTATGGCTACACCTTC; cdr3_aa: CASSEAPAYGYTF
j_call: TRBJ1-5; d_call: .; v_call: TRBV6-1; clone_size: .; cdr3_nt: TGTGCCAGCAGTGAAGCCGGCAATCAGCCCCAGCATTTT; cdr3_aa: CASSEAGNQPQHF
j_call: TRBJ2-5; d_call: TRBD1; v_call: TRBV7-3; clone_size: .; cdr3_nt: TGTGCCAGCAGCGTTGGGACAGGGACTCGAGAGACCCAGTACTTC; cdr3_aa: CASSVGTGTRETQYF
j_call: TRBJ1-5; d_call: TRBD1; v_call: TRBV2; clone_size: .; cdr3_nt: TGTGCCAGCAGTCCCGACAGGGCTGGACGCGATCAGCCCCAGCATTTT; cdr3_aa: CASSPDRAGRDQPQHF
j_call: TRBJ2-2; d_call: TRBD2; v_call: TRBV7-9; clone_size: .; cdr3_nt: TGTGCCAGCAGCCAAGCGGGAGGGCCGAGGACCGGGGAGCTGTTTTTT; cdr3_aa: CASSQAGGPRTGELFF
j_call: TRBJ1-1; d_call: .; v_call: TRBV4-1; clone_size: few; cdr3_nt: TGCGCCAGCGGTGAGGGTTACACTGAAGCTTTCTTT; cdr3_aa: CASGEGYTEAFF
j_call: TRBJ1-5; d_call: TRBD1; v_call: TRBV19; clone_size: .; cdr3_nt: TGTGCCAGTAGTATGGAGGGGGCGCATCAGCCCCAGCATTTT; cdr3_aa: CASSMEGAHQPQHF
j_call: TRBJ2-3; d_call: TRBD1; v_call: TRBV9; clone_size: .; cdr3_nt: TGTGCCAGCAGCGCCCGACAGGGGGAAGATACGCAGTATTTT; cdr3_aa: CASSARQGEDTQYF
j_call: TRBJ2-1; d_call: TRBD2; v_call: TRBV18; clone_size: .; cdr3_nt: TGTGCCAGCTCACCAGGGACTAGCGGGACCTACAATGAGCAGTTCTTC; cdr3_aa: CASSPGTSGTYNEQFF
j_call: TRBJ2-7; d_call: TRBD1; v_call: TRBV30; clone_size: once; cdr3_nt: TGTGCCTGCGACAGGGGGGGCCTTAGCTCCTACGAGCAGTACTTC; cdr3_aa: CACDRGGLSSYEQYF
j_call: TRBJ2-2; d_call: TRBD2; v_call: TRBV4-3; clone_size: once; cdr3_nt: TGCGCCAGCAGCCAAACCATTCTAGCGGGCGCCACCGGGGAGCTGTTTTTT; cdr3_aa: CASSQTILAGATGELFF
j_call: TRBJ2-7; d_call: TRBD1; v_call: TRBV3-1/TRBV3-2; clone_size: few; cdr3_nt: TGTGCCAGCACCCGGACAGGTGGGTCCTACGAGCAGTACTTC; cdr3_aa: CASTRTGGSYEQYF
j_call: TRBJ2-3; d_call: .; v_call: TRBV7-2; clone_size: .; cdr3_nt: TGTGCCAGCAGCTCTAACTGGCTCCTAGATACGCAGTATTTT; cdr3_aa: CASSSNWLLDTQYF
j_call: TRBJ2-5; d_call: TRBD1; v_call: TRBV5-1; clone_size: once; cdr3_nt: TGCGCTAGCAGCTTGGATCAGACAGGGGGTCTGCAGACCCAGTACTTC; cdr3_aa: CASSLDQTGGLQTQYF
j_call: TRBJ1-1; d_call: .; v_call: TRBV7-2; clone_size: .; cdr3_nt: TGTGCCAGCAGCTTAGAGGGGAGGGCTTTCTTT; cdr3_aa: CASSLEGRAFF
j_call: TRBJ2-7; d_call: TRBD1; v_call: TRBV27; clone_size: .; cdr3_nt: TGTGCCAGCAGCCTCCGGTATACAGGGACAGAGTCCTACGAGCAGTACTTC; cdr3_aa: CASSLRYTGTESYEQYF
j_call: TRBJ1-6; d_call: .; v_call: TRBV6-4; clone_size: .; cdr3_nt: TGTGCCAGCAGTGACTCGACAGAATCACCCCTCCACTTT; cdr3_aa: CASSDSTESPLHF
j_call: TRBJ2-7; d_call: .; v_call: TRBV15; clone_size: .; cdr3_nt: TGTGCCACCAGCAGAGGCGGGGGCGTCAGCTCCTACGAGCAGTACTTC; cdr3_aa: CATSRGGGVSSYEQYF
j_call: TRBJ2-5; d_call: .; v_call: TRBV7-9; clone_size: .; cdr3_nt: TGTGCCAGCAGCTTAGTAGGCGCCCGGGAGACCCAGTACTTC; cdr3_aa: CASSLVGARETQYF
j_call: TRBJ1-1; d_call: .; v_call: TRBV5-1; clone_size: .; cdr3_nt: TGCGCCAGCAGCCTGAACACTGAAGCTTTCTTT; cdr3_aa: CASSLNTEAFF
j_call: TRBJ2-5; d_call: .; v_call: TRBV5-1; clone_size: .; cdr3_nt: TGCGCCAGCAGCCCCCGGGCCGGCCAAGAGACCCAGTACTTC; cdr3_aa: CASSPRAGQETQYF
j_call: TRBJ2-2; d_call: .; v_call: TRBV7-3; clone_size: .; cdr3_nt: TGTGCCAGCAGATCGATCCAGGGACAGAACACCGGGGAGCTGTTTTTT; cdr3_aa: CASRSIQGQNTGELFF
j_call: TRBJ2-3; d_call: .; v_call: TRBV11-3; clone_size: .; cdr3_nt: TGTGCCAGCAGCATTAGGGCAGGGGGCACAGATACGCAGTATTTT; cdr3_aa: CASSIRAGGTDTQYF
j_call: TRBJ2-7; d_call: TRBD1; v_call: TRBV6-5; clone_size: .; cdr3_nt: TGTGCCAGCAGCCTCGGGACAGGGTGGGCCGAGCAGTACTTC; cdr3_aa: CASSLGTGWAEQYF
j_call: TRBJ2-7; d_call: TRBD1; v_call: TRBV6-5; clone_size: .; cdr3_nt: TGTGCCAGCGGCGAGACAGGGCCCTCCTACGAGCAGTACTTC; cdr3_aa: CASGETGPSYEQYF
j_call: TRBJ1-5; d_call: TRBD1; v_call: TRBV2; clone_size: .; cdr3_nt: TGTGCCAGCAGACAGGACAGGGGGCAAGGGCAGCCCCAGCATTTT; cdr3_aa: CASRQDRGQGQPQHF